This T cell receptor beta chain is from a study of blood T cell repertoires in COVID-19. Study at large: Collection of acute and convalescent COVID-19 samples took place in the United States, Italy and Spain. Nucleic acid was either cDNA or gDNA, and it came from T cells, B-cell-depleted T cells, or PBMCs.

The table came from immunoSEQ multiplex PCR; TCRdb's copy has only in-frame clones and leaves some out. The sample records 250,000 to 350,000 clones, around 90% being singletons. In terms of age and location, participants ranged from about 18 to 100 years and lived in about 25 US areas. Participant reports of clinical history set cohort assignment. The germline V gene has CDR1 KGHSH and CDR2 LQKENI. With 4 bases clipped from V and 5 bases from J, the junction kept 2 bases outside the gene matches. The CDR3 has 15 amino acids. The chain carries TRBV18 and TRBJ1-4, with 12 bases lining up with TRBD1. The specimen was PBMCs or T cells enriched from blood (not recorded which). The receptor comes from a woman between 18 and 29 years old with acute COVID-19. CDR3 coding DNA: TGTGCCAGCTCACGGGACAGGGGGCGGAATGAAAAACTGTTTTTT. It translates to CASSRDRGRNEKLFF.